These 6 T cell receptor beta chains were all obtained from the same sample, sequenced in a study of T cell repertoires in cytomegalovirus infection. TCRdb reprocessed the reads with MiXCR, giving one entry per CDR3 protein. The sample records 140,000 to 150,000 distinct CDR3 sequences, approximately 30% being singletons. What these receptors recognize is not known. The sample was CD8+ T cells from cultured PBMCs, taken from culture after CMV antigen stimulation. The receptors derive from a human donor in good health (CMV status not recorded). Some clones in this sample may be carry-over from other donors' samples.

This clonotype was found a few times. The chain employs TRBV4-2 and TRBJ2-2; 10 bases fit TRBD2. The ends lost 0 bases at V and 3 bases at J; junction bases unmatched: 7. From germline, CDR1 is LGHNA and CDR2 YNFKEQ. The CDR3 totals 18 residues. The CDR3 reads CASSQEGGLAGDTGELFF. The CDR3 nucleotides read TGTGCCAGCAGCCAAGAGGGTGGGCTAGCGGGGGACACCGGGGAGCTGTTTTTT.

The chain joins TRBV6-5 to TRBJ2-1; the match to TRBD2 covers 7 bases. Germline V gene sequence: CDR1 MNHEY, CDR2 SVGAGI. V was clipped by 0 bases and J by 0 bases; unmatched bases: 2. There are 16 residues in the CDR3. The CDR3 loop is CASSYSASGSYNEQFF. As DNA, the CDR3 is TGTGCCAGCAGTTACTCTGCTAGCGGCTCCTACAATGAGCAGTTCTTC.

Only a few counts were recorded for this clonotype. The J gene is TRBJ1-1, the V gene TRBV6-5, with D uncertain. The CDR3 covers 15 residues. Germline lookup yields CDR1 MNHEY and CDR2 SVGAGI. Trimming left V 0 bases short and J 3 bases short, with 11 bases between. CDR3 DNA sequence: TGTGCCAGCAGTTACTCGACCGGAGGTGACACTGAAGCTTTCTTT. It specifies CASSYSTGGDTEAFF.

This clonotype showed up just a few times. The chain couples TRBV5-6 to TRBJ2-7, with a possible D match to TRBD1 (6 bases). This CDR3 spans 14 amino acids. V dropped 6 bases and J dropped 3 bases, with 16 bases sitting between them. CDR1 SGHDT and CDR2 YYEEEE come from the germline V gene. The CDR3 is CASNPGTGIYEQYF. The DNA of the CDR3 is TGTGCCAGCAACCCGGGAACAGGGATCTACGAGCAGTACTTC.

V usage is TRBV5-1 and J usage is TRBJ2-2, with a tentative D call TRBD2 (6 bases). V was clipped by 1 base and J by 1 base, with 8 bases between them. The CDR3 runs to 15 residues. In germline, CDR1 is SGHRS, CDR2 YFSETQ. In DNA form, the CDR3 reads TGCGCCAGCAGCTTGAGACTAGAGAACACCGGGGAGCTGTTTTTT. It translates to CASSLRLENTGELFF.

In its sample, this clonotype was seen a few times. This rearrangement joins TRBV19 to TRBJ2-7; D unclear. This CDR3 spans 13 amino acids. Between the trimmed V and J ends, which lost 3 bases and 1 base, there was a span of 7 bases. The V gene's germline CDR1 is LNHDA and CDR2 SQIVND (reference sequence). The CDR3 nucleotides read TGTGCCAGTAGTATTGGCAGATCCTACGAGCAGTACTTC. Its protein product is CASSIGRSYEQYF.